These 25 T cell receptor beta chains were all obtained from the same sample, sequenced in a study of CD8 T cells in ankylosing spondylitis. Using its own MiXCR run on the 5' RACE reads, TCRdb lists one record per CDR3 protein. The table includes 220,000 or so distinct CDR3 sequences, 10% to 13% detected once. The specimen was blood, either unsorted or a sorted T cell fraction (not recorded which). Receptors originate from a male donor with ankylosing spondylitis or in good health (not recorded which).

Notes on this clonotype: A much bigger clone sits one base away, suggesting this may be a read error. The chain links TRBV5-1 to TRBJ2-6; 9 bases map to TRBD1. Per germline, CDR1 SGHRS and CDR2 YFSETQ. The CDR3 runs 20 residues. In nucleotides, the CDR3 is TGCGCCAGCAGCTTTAACACCGGGACAGGGCCCCTTACTGGGGCCAACGGCCTGACTTTC. This sequence encodes CASSFNTGTGPLTGANGLTF.

In this sample, this clonotype turned up many times. V usage is TRBV5-1 and J usage is TRBJ2-3, with 9 bases matching TRBD1. This CDR3 comprises 16 residues. From germline, CDR1 is SGHRS and CDR2 YFSETQ. The V and J ends lost 5 bases and 2 bases, in that order; junction bases with no gene match: 9. The CDR3 loop is CASSLSGTGPTDTQYF. Written as DNA, the CDR3 is TGCGCCAGCAGTCTTTCCGGGACAGGGCCCACAGATACGCAGTATTTT.

The table lists this clonotype with a few counts. The chain recombines TRBV7-2 with TRBJ2-3, with 12 bases matching TRBD2. The CDR3 totals 19 residues. Germline-derived CDR1 and CDR2 are SGHTA and FQGNSA. V lost 0 bases, J lost 1 base, and 8 bases stayed unmatched. The CDR3 loop reads CASSLAGGLAGPGTDTQYF. The DNA of the CDR3 is TGTGCCAGCAGCTTAGCGGGTGGACTAGCGGGGCCAGGCACAGATACGCAGTATTTT.

The gene calls are TRBV6-1 and TRBJ2-3; possible D gene TRBD2, 5 bases. Per the germline V gene, CDR1 is MNHNS and CDR2 is SASEGT. Trimming cost V 6 bases and J 5 bases, with 15 bases left between them. This CDR3 is 14 amino acids long. For the CDR3, the DNA is TGTGCCAGCAGCCTAATCGACCGGGGAGATACGCAGTATTTT. Its protein is CASSLIDRGDTQYF.

This clonotype was seen many times. The chain is built from TRBV3-1 and TRBJ2-3, with TRBD2 as a possible D gene (6 bases). The CDR3 extends over 16 amino acids. Germline CDR1 is LGHDT and CDR2 is YNNKEL (reference sequence). V was trimmed by 0 bases and J by 5 bases, leaving 15 bases between them. CDR3 region: CASSQDRESSRDTQYF. CDR3 coding DNA: TGTGCCAGCAGCCAAGATCGGGAGTCCTCGAGAGATACGCAGTATTTT.

The chain uses TRBV7-2 and TRBJ2-3, with 7 positions matching TRBD1. Trimming cost V 5 bases and J 4 bases; bases outside gene matches: 3. CDR1 and CDR2 from the germline V gene are SGHTA and FQGNSA. The CDR3 length is 13 residues. DNA of the CDR3: TGTGCCAGCAGCCGCGACAGGGCAGATACGCAGTATTTT. Translated: CASSRDRADTQYF.

This clonotype has a count of ten or more. The chain links TRBV7-3 to TRBJ2-3; D tentatively reads TRBD1 or TRBD2 (7 bases each). V lost 5 bases, J lost 5 bases, and 14 bases lay in between. Per germline, CDR1 SGHTA and CDR2 FQGTGA. The CDR3 is made up of 14 amino acids. The CDR3: CASSLDREGDTQYF. The CDR3 DNA sequence: TGTGCCAGCAGCCTAGACAGGGAGGGAGATACGCAGTATTTT. Together with reference TRBV7-3 and TRBJ2-3, the CDR3 gives the full variable domain: GAGVSQTPSNKVTEKGKYVELRCDPISGHTALYWYRQSLGQGPEFLIYFQGTGAADDSGLPNDRFFAVRPEGSVSTLKIQRTERGDSAVYLCASSLDREGDTQYFGPGTRLTVL.

The chain combines TRBV28 with TRBJ2-7, with no clear D. Per germline, CDR1 MDHEN and CDR2 SYDVKM. The V gene lost 6 bases and the J gene lost 4 bases, with 7 bases spanning the gap. This CDR3 has 11 residues. The CDR3 DNA follows: TGTGCCAGCAGATCTTTTTACGAGCAGTACTTC. Amino acids: CASRSFYEQYF.

CDR3 DNA: TGTGCCAGCAGCTTAAGAGGCCAGGGGGGTACAGATACGCAGTATTTT. This encodes CASSLRGQGGTDTQYF. The gene calls are TRBV7-3 and TRBJ2-3; the D gene is possibly TRBD1 (7 bases). Germline CDR1 reads SGHTA; CDR2 reads FQGTGA. The CDR3 loop spans 16 amino acids. Trimming left V 1 base short and J 3 bases short, with 14 bases between.

This chain links TRBV7-2 with TRBJ1-3, with D tentatively TRBD1 (6 bases). This CDR3 is built from 15 residues. Germline CDR1 and CDR2: SGHTA and FQGNSA. V gave up 5 bases and J gave up 2 bases, with 13 bases separating them. Here the CDR3 reads CASSATGYPGNTIYF. For the CDR3, the DNA is TGTGCCAGCAGCGCCACAGGGTATCCTGGAAACACCATATATTTT.

The chain is built from TRBV11-2 and TRBJ2-7, with D maybe TRBD1 (6 bases). The germline V gene has CDR1 SGHAT and CDR2 FQNNGV. The CDR3 consists of 17 residues. Between the trimmed V and J ends, which lost 4 bases and 7 bases, there was a span of 26 bases. The CDR3 DNA is TGTGCCAGCAGCTCGCTTTTGGGGGCCCTCGTCGTGGGGGAGCAGTACTTC. This sequence encodes CASSSLLGALVVGEQYF.

This clonotype was seen at least ten times. V gene TRBV13 combines with J gene TRBJ1-1; the D gene is possibly TRBD1 (6 bases). Trimming cost V 4 bases and J 2 bases, with 11 bases left between them. In germline, CDR1 is PRHDT, CDR2 FYEKMQ (reference sequence). The CDR3 is made up of 14 amino acids. The DNA for the CDR3 is TGTGCCAGCAGCTCGACAGGTTCTAACACTGAAGCTTTCTTT. This codes for CASSSTGSNTEAFF.

This clonotype has at least ten counts. This chain joins TRBV4-2 and TRBJ1-5; the match to TRBD1 covers 8 bases. Germline V gene data show CDR1 as LGHNA and CDR2 as YNFKEQ. The CDR3 contains 21 residues. After removal of 4 bases from V and 0 bases from J, the junction contained 20 bases not matched to a gene. In DNA form, the CDR3 reads TGTGCCAGCAGCCGCTTGACCTCCCGGGACAGGAGAGATTATAGCAATCAGCCCCAGCATTTT. Translation gives CASSRLTSRDRRDYSNQPQHF.

This chain uses TRBV5-1 with TRBJ2-7; D might be TRBD2 (6 bases). The CDR3 covers 16 residues. The ends were cut back, 4 bases at V and 3 bases at J, with 20 bases in the middle. Germline-derived CDR1 and CDR2 are SGHRS and YFSETQ. CDR3 loop: CASSLSKGGALYEQYF. The CDR3 DNA reads TGCGCCAGCAGCCTAAGTAAGGGCGGGGCCCTCTACGAGCAGTACTTC.

At least ten counts were recorded for this clonotype. The chain has TRBV11-1 and TRBJ1-1; 8 nucleotides match TRBD1. Germline CDR1 and CDR2: SGHAT and FQDESV (reference sequence). CDR3 length: 13 residues. The V and J ends lost 4 bases and 6 bases, in that order; junction bases with no gene match: 4. CDR3 residues: CASSSDRASEAFF. As DNA, the CDR3 is TGTGCCAGCAGCTCGGACAGGGCCTCTGAAGCTTTCTTT.

This clonotype was seen repeatedly, ten times or more. The J gene is TRBJ1-3, the V gene TRBV5-1; the D gene is possibly TRBD1 (5 bases). The V end was cut by 4 bases, the J end by 8 bases, with 16 bases between. The CDR3 loop spans 14 amino acids. Per germline, CDR1 SGHRS and CDR2 YFSETQ. Written as DNA, the CDR3 is TGCGCCAGCAGCCCCGGAAGGGACTCAGACACCATATATTTT. Amino acid sequence: CASSPGRDSDTIYF.

The rearrangement links TRBV5-1 to TRBJ2-5, with D possibly being TRBD2 (5 bases). CDR3 size: 14 residues. In germline, CDR1 is SGHRS, CDR2 YFSETQ. The ends were cut back, 4 bases at V and 1 base at J, with 11 bases in the middle. CDR3 loop: CASSPGGGQETQYF. The CDR3 DNA sequence: TGCGCCAGCAGCCCTGGAGGTGGCCAAGAGACCCAGTACTTC.

This chain uses TRBV4-1 with TRBJ1-2; the D gene is possibly TRBD1 (5 bases). The CDR3 length is 15 residues. CDR1 MGHRA and CDR2 YSYEKL come from the germline V gene. Trimming took off 0 bases at V and 3 bases at J, with 11 bases between the two ends. The CDR3 loop is CASSQETAGHYGYTF. DNA of the CDR3: TGCGCCAGCAGCCAAGAAACGGCAGGGCACTATGGCTACACCTTC.

This clonotype was seen repeatedly, ten times or more. This sequence joins TRBV6-1 and TRBJ2-7, with D maybe TRBD2 (6 bases). The germline V gene encodes CDR1 MNHNS and CDR2 SASEGT. The V end lost 6 bases, the J end lost 5 bases, and 17 bases lay between the germline ends. The CDR3 runs to 14 residues. CDR3 in DNA: TGTGCCAGCAGAGACCCTAGGGGACTTCACGAGCAGTACTTC. Its protein is CASRDPRGLHEQYF.

In this sample, this clonotype turned up many times. The rearrangement joins TRBV7-9 to TRBJ1-1; no clear D gene. Germline V gene lookup returns CDR1 SEHNR and CDR2 FQNEAQ (reference sequence). The V and J ends lost 4 bases and 5 bases respectively, with 8 bases between them. CDR3 length: 12 residues. The CDR3 coding sequence is TGTGCCAGCAGCTCGGTGGGGACTGAAGCTTTCTTT. Translated, it gives CASSSVGTEAFF.

This clonotype was found many times. This chain uses TRBV7-9 with TRBJ1-5, with 7 nucleotides matching TRBD1. V dropped 4 bases and J dropped 6; count of bases not matched to a gene: 6. CDR3 length: 14 residues. Germline V lookup: CDR1 SEHNR, CDR2 FQNEAQ (reference sequence). The CDR3 coding sequence is TGTGCCAGCAGCTACGACAGGGCTGGTCAGCCCCAGCATTTT. It encodes CASSYDRAGQPQHF. The variable domain in full, with the rest retrieved from reference TRBV7-9 and TRBJ1-5, is DTGVSQNPRHKITKRGQNVTFRCDPISEHNRLYWYRQTLGQGPEFLTYFQNEAQLEKSRLLSDRFSAERPKGSFSTLEIQRTEQGDSAMYLCASSYDRAGQPQHFGDGTRLSIL.

In this sample, this clonotype turned up many times. The chain has TRBV5-1 and TRBJ2-3; TRBD2 matches at 9 bases. CDR1 is SGHRS and CDR2 is YFSETQ in the germline V gene. The length of the CDR3 is 16 residues. Losses at the gene ends were 2 bases for V and 2 bases for J; bases not matched to a gene: 6. The CDR3 loop reads CASSFRLAENTDTQYF. The CDR3 DNA follows: TGCGCCAGCAGCTTTCGACTAGCGGAAAACACAGATACGCAGTATTTT.

In DNA form, the CDR3 reads TGTGCCTGGAGTGTACGGAGCGGTACCTACAATGAGCAGTTCTTC. Translation: CAWSVRSGTYNEQFF. V is TRBV30 and J is TRBJ2-1; tentative D call: TRBD2 (5 bases). Germline V lookup: CDR1 GTSNPN, CDR2 SVGIG (reference sequence). The germline V and J ends were trimmed by 0 bases and 2 bases, with 11 bases remaining between them. This CDR3 has 15 residues.

J is TRBJ2-1 and V is TRBV3-1; no clear D gene. V was pared by 0 bases and J by 9 bases, with 6 bases between. The CDR3 sequence is 12 residues long. Germline CDR1 LGHDT, CDR2 YNNKEL (reference sequence). In DNA form, the CDR3 reads TGTGCCAGCAGCCAAGATATCAGTGAGCAGTTCTTC. It encodes CASSQDISEQFF.

This clonotype was counted ten times or more. The V and J genes are TRBV6-1 and TRBJ2-5, with D maybe TRBD1 (6 bases). Germline V gene data show CDR1 as MNHNS and CDR2 as SASEGT. The CDR3 is 14 residues long. V was pared by 6 bases and J by 5 bases, with 16 bases between. The CDR3 region has the DNA TGTGCCAGCAGCCTAAACGGACAGTGGGAGACCCAGTACTTC. Encoded protein: CASSLNGQWETQYF.